The 32 T cell receptor beta chains listed next were all sequenced from one sample in a study of T cells in Graves' hyperthyroidism and ophthalmopathy. The TCR beta CDR3 regions underwent amplification using RNA transcripts as the source. Researchers ran a first-round RT-PCR on the TCR CDR3 using the HTBI primer set. Each CDR3 protein gets one entry after TCRdb re-called the multiplex PCR reads with MiXCR. In the table there are nearly 600,000 distinct CDR3 sequences, more than 13% of which are singletons. The sample was blood. All receptors derive from a woman aged 18 to 35 with Graves' ophthalmopathy.

This clonotype was counted at least ten times. J is TRBJ1-2 and V is TRBV30, with 7 bases identical to TRBD1. CDR3 length: 13 amino acids. CDR1 is GTSNPN, CDR2 SVGIG, per germline (reference sequence). The trim removed 3 bases at V and 7 bases at J, leaving 8 bases unmatched. Here the CDR3 DNA reads TGTGCCTGGAGAGATCAGGGGGTGCGTGGCTACACCTTC. Amino acids: CAWRDQGVRGYTF.

The V call is TRBV18, the J call TRBJ1-5; TRBD1 matches at 7 bases. This CDR3 is built from 15 residues. The J segment lost 1 base and the V segment lost 6 bases, leaving 6 bases of the junction unmatched. Per the germline V gene, CDR1 is KGHSH and CDR2 is LQKENI. The DNA for the CDR3 is TGTGCCAGCTCGGACTCACAGGGGAGCAATCAGCCCCAGCATTTT. Translating gives CASSDSQGSNQPQHF.

The table lists this clonotype with a few counts. The V and J genes are TRBV6-1 and TRBJ2-7, with D perhaps matching TRBD1 or TRBD2 (5 bases each). The CDR3 length is 15 residues. Trimming took off 8 bases at V and 6 bases at J, with 23 bases between the two ends. In germline, CDR1 is MNHNS, CDR2 SASEGT. The CDR3 sequence: CASPKGPGPTPEQYF. In DNA form, the CDR3 reads TGTGCCAGCCCTAAGGGACCGGGGCCCACTCCCGAGCAGTACTTC.

This clonotype appeared many times. The chain carries TRBV2 and TRBJ2-1; D is unclear. Trimming stripped 3 bases from V and 5 bases from J, with 11 bases between. The CDR3 runs 14 residues. CDR1 SNHLY and CDR2 FYNNEI come from the germline V gene. CDR3 nucleotide sequence: TGTGCCAGCAGTGACGTTCCCTCTCACAATGAGCAGTTCTTC. Its protein is CASSDVPSHNEQFF.

Comment on this clonotype: This clone may be a read error of a much larger clone one base away. The rearrangement joins TRBV6-1 to TRBJ2-1; D perhaps matches TRBD2 (7 bases). This CDR3 is built from 16 residues. Germline V gene sequence: CDR1 MNHNS, CDR2 SASEGT. The CDR3 is CVSSRRGVAGDNEQFF. The CDR3 nucleotides are TGTGTCAGCAGCCGAAGGGGGGTAGCGGGCGACAATGAGCAGTTCTTC.

V is TRBV24-1 and J is TRBJ1-1; 8 bases are shared with TRBD1. Looked up from germline, CDR1 is KGHDR and CDR2 is SFDVKD. J was trimmed by 5 bases and V by 2 bases; bases with no gene match: 6. CDR3 length equals 15 residues. The CDR3 region is CATSDSKTGETEAFF. The CDR3 DNA follows: TGTGCCACCAGTGATTCCAAGACAGGGGAAACTGAAGCTTTCTTT.

This clonotype was seen a handful of times. V gene TRBV20-1 combines with J gene TRBJ2-7, with D perhaps matching TRBD1 (6 bases). Trimming pared 3 bases from V and 3 bases from J, leaving 18 bases between. CDR1 is DFQATT and CDR2 is SNEGSKA in the germline V gene (reference sequence). CDR3 length equals 15 residues. The CDR3 region is CSARDYRGTSYEQYF. CDR3 sequence (DNA): TGCAGTGCTAGGGATTATAGGGGGACAAGCTACGAGCAGTACTTC.

This clonotype showed up many times. This rearrangement joins TRBV3-1 to TRBJ2-5, with 7 bases aligning to TRBD2. The ends lost 4 bases at V and 1 base at J; junction bases unmatched: 9. This CDR3 is 16 amino acids long. Germline V gene data show CDR1 as LGHDT and CDR2 as YNNKEL (reference sequence). This CDR3 reads CASSPVSGTFQETQYF. The DNA of the CDR3 is TGTGCCAGCAGCCCCGTAAGCGGGACCTTCCAAGAGACCCAGTACTTC.

This clonotype was seen more than once but under ten times. The chain uses TRBV5-5 and TRBJ1-1; possibly TRBD1 for D (5 bases). Germline lookup yields CDR1 SGHKS and CDR2 YYEKEE (reference sequence). The CDR3 is 16 amino acids. V was pared by 6 bases and J by 4 bases, with 22 bases between. The CDR3 bases are TGTGCCAGCACTACTCGGCCCCAGGGTTGGGGCACTGAAGCTTTCTTT. Encoded protein: CASTTRPQGWGTEAFF.

The chain is built from TRBV9 and TRBJ2-7; 7 bases line up with TRBD2. The CDR3 spans 14 residues. V lost 4 bases and J lost 1; bases outside the gene matches: 5. Germline V gene data show CDR1 as SGDLS and CDR2 as YYNGEE. The CDR3 spells CASSRRDYSYEQYF. The DNA of the CDR3 is TGTGCCAGCAGCCGCCGGGACTATTCCTACGAGCAGTACTTC. The full variable domain, its missing parts supplied by reference TRBV9 and TRBJ2-7, is DSGVTQTPKHLITATGQRVTLRCSPRSGDLSVYWYQQSLDQGLQFLIQYYNGEERAKGNILERFSAQQFPDLHSELNLSSLELGDSALYFCASSRRDYSYEQYFGPGTRLTVT.

This clonotype appeared a few times. This chain joins TRBV6-2 or TRBV6-3 and TRBJ2-3; no definite D call. The V gene's germline CDR1 is MNHEY and CDR2 SVGEGT. This CDR3 has 13 amino acids. Trimming pared 8 bases from V and 0 bases from J, leaving 9 bases between. DNA of the CDR3: TGTGCCAGCGAGCATAGGAGCACAGATACGCAGTATTTT. Its protein is CASEHRSTDTQYF.

This clonotype was recorded a few times. The rearrangement joins TRBV20-1 to TRBJ2-4; 8 bases fit TRBD2. The germline CDR1 and CDR2 sequences are DFQATT and SNEGSKA (reference sequence). The trim removed 1 base at V and 0 bases at J, leaving 8 bases unmatched. This CDR3 is 17 amino acids long. Here the CDR3 reads CSARGSAGALAKNIQYF. DNA of the CDR3: TGCAGTGCTAGAGGTTCAGCGGGAGCTCTAGCCAAAAACATTCAGTACTTC.

This clonotype was observed a few times. CDR3 protein: CSARDSTGSDYEQYF. The CDR3 DNA sequence: TGCAGTGCTAGAGATTCGACGGGATCGGACTACGAGCAGTACTTC. This chain connects TRBV20-1 to TRBJ2-7, with D perhaps TRBD2 (5 bases). Germline V lookup: CDR1 DFQATT, CDR2 SNEGSKA (reference sequence). The CDR3 runs to 15 residues. V lost 0 bases, J lost 3 bases, and 15 bases lay in between.

This clonotype was counted many times. The rearrangement links TRBV27 to TRBJ1-2; D unclear. V was pared by 0 bases and J by 8 bases, with 10 bases between. CDR1 is MNHEY, CDR2 SMNVEV, per germline (reference sequence). The CDR3 extends over 13 amino acids. The CDR3 here is CASSLSRASGYTF. The DNA for the CDR3 is TGTGCCAGCAGTTTATCGCGGGCTTCGGGCTACACCTTC.

The chain uses TRBV7-2 and TRBJ2-7, with D perhaps assigned TRBD1 or TRBD2 (5 bases each). The V gene lost 5 bases and the J gene lost 4 bases, with 18 bases spanning the gap. This CDR3 has 15 residues. Germline V gene lookup returns CDR1 SGHTA and CDR2 FQGNSA. The CDR3 sequence: CASSPVIGDAYEQYF. The DNA for the CDR3 is TGTGCCAGCAGCCCCGTGATCGGGGACGCTTACGAGCAGTACTTC.

In this sample, this clonotype turned up many times. The CDR3 is CSAPDEGDTEAFF. CDR3 DNA sequence: TGCAGTGCTCCCGATGAGGGGGACACTGAAGCTTTCTTT. The rearrangement links TRBV20-1 to TRBJ1-1, with a possible D match to TRBD1 (6 bases). Between the trimmed V and J ends, which lost 5 bases and 3 bases, there was a span of 13 bases. Germline lookup yields CDR1 DFQATT and CDR2 SNEGSKA (reference sequence). The CDR3 length is 13 residues.

Many counts were recorded for this clonotype. This chain connects TRBV20-1 to TRBJ2-7, with 7 bases matching TRBD2. In germline, CDR1 is DFQATT, CDR2 SNEGSKA (reference sequence). The CDR3 loop spans 15 amino acids. With 5 bases clipped from V and 6 bases from J, the junction kept 16 bases outside the gene matches. The CDR3 DNA reads TGCAGTGCTTCCCCTTCGGTACTTGGCGGGAGCGAGCAGTACTTC. Its protein is CSASPSVLGGSEQYF.

Many counts were recorded for this clonotype. The chain is built from TRBV13 and TRBJ1-5, with D tentatively TRBD1 (5 bases). There are 16 residues in the CDR3. The germline V gene has CDR1 PRHDT and CDR2 FYEKMQ (reference sequence). The germline V and J ends were trimmed by 0 bases and 5 bases, with 14 bases remaining between them. The CDR3 nucleotides read TGTGCCAGCAGCTTAGGATTGGGCAGGGAGGATCAGCCCCAGCATTTT. Translating gives CASSLGLGREDQPQHF.

This clonotype was picked up many times. The CDR3 DNA reads TGTGCCAGCAGTTTCTCCGCGGGACTCACAGATACGCAGTATTTT. This translates into CASSFSAGLTDTQYF. The J gene is TRBJ2-3, the V gene TRBV27; perhaps TRBD2 as D (6 bases). V was trimmed by 3 bases and J by 2 bases, leaving 12 bases between them. This CDR3 spans 15 amino acids. Germline V lookup: CDR1 MNHEY, CDR2 SMNVEV (reference sequence).

The chain carries TRBV29-1 and TRBJ2-3, with 11 bases matching TRBD1. This CDR3 comprises 14 residues. Losses at the gene ends were 6 bases for V and 6 bases for J; bases not matched to a gene: 8. CDR1 SQVTM and CDR2 ANQGSEA come from the germline V gene. The DNA of the CDR3 is TGCAGCGTGGGTGGACAGGGGGCAGAGGATACGCAGTATTTT. Residues: CSVGGQGAEDTQYF.

This clonotype was observed at least ten times. V is TRBV12-3 or TRBV12-4 and J is TRBJ2-7; D gene ambiguous. The ends were cut back, 3 bases at V and 1 base at J, with 10 bases in the middle. The CDR3 is 14 residues long. The CDR3 here is CASSLLVGSYEQYF. The CDR3 DNA is TGTGCCAGCAGTTTGTTGGTCGGGTCCTACGAGCAGTACTTC.

This clonotype appeared many times. V and J are TRBV5-4 and TRBJ2-7; D uncertain. Trimming shortened V by 2 bases and J by 1 base, and 10 bases separated the two germline ends. The CDR3 runs to 14 residues. The germline V gene encodes CDR1 SGHNT and CDR2 YYREEE (reference sequence). CDR3 nucleotide sequence: TGTGCCAGCAGCTTTGACCAACGGTCCTACGAGCAGTACTTC. It translates to CASSFDQRSYEQYF.

This clonotype was counted ten times or more. The chain employs TRBV14 and TRBJ2-7; possibly TRBD1 for D (5 bases). Trimming left V 2 bases short and J 2 bases short, with 10 bases between. From germline, CDR1 is SGHDN and CDR2 FVKESK. This CDR3 is 14 amino acids long. CDR3 DNA sequence: TGTGCCAGCAGCCAACGCAGGGCCCCCTACGAGCAGTACTTC. Its protein product is CASSQRRAPYEQYF.

Only a few counts were recorded for this clonotype. J is TRBJ1-5 and V is TRBV4-1, with D possibly TRBD1 on 5 matching bases. V was clipped by 1 base and J by 2 bases, with 18 bases between them. The V gene's germline CDR1 is MGHRA and CDR2 YSYEKL. The CDR3 is 18 residues long. CDR3 bases: TGCGCCAGCAGCCAAGGTGTCGTTCGTGGAGGGGGCAATCAGCCCCAGCATTTT. Translation gives CASSQGVVRGGGNQPQHF.

This clonotype was observed many times. The chain recombines TRBV4-1 with TRBJ1-2; 7 nucleotides match TRBD1. Germline V gene lookup returns CDR1 MGHRA and CDR2 YSYEKL. V lost 7 bases to trimming and J lost 3 bases; unmatched junction nucleotides: 8. CDR3 length: 14 amino acids. DNA of the CDR3: TGCGCCAGCACTCAGACAGGGCTTGACTATGGCTACACCTTC. Encoded protein: CASTQTGLDYGYTF.

This clonotype has at least ten counts. The chain has TRBV10-3 and TRBJ2-7; TRBD2 matches at 7 bases. Germline trimming cut 2 bases from V and 2 bases from J; bases unmatched to any gene: 3. Germline CDR1 and CDR2: ENHRY and SYGVKD. This CDR3 region has 14 residues. The CDR3 reads CAISEGGVPYEQYF. The CDR3 DNA is TGTGCCATCAGTGAGGGGGGGGTACCCTACGAGCAGTACTTC.

The sample holds a few counts of this clonotype. The CDR3 region is CASTDPAGAHPSYEQYF. In nucleotides, the CDR3 is TGTGCCAGCACCGACCCAGCGGGAGCGCACCCCTCCTACGAGCAGTACTTC. This sequence joins TRBV7-9 and TRBJ2-7, with 8 nucleotides matching TRBD2. V lost 7 bases to trimming and J lost 0 bases; unmatched junction nucleotides: 14. This CDR3 region has 17 residues. Germline V gives CDR1 SEHNR, CDR2 FQNEAQ (reference sequence).

This clonotype came up many times. The chain links TRBV27 to TRBJ1-6; tentatively, D is TRBD1 (6 bases). Germline-derived CDR1 and CDR2 are MNHEY and SMNVEV (reference sequence). Trimming took 6 bases from V and 9 from J, leaving 15 bases between them. The CDR3 has 14 amino acids. The CDR3 here is CASRIPGQFSPLHF. The CDR3 DNA sequence: TGTGCCAGCAGAATTCCGGGACAATTTTCACCCCTCCACTTT.

V and J are TRBV2 and TRBJ2-1; 9 bases are shared with TRBD2. This CDR3 region has 17 residues. With 8 bases clipped from V and 0 bases from J, the junction kept 11 bases outside the gene matches. Germline CDR1 SNHLY, CDR2 FYNNEI. CDR3 in amino acids: CASSYWASGTSYNEQFF. For the CDR3, the DNA is TGTGCCAGCTCTTATTGGGCTAGCGGGACCTCCTACAATGAGCAGTTCTTC.

This clonotype has just a few counts. The V call is TRBV7-9, the J call TRBJ2-1, with 11 bases identical to TRBD2. This CDR3 contains 18 residues. V lost 7 bases to trimming and J lost 2 bases; unmatched junction nucleotides: 13. Germline CDR1 and CDR2: SEHNR and FQNEAQ (reference sequence). This CDR3 is CASNPMVAGGPPYNEQFF. Here the CDR3 DNA reads TGTGCCAGCAACCCGATGGTAGCGGGAGGGCCCCCCTACAATGAGCAGTTCTTC.

This clonotype was counted only a few times. Mismatch with germline at one junction end may stem from a read error. The CDR3 DNA follows: TGTGCTAGCAGCTTAGAACCCCTAGCGGGTACCGGGGAGCTGTTTTTT. Residues: CASSLEPLAGTGELFF. The chain recombines TRBV7-7 with TRBJ2-2, with TRBD2 matching 8 bases. This CDR3 comprises 16 residues. CDR1 and CDR2 (germline): SSHAT, FNYEAQ (reference sequence).

This clonotype was seen more than once but under ten times. The J gene is TRBJ2-7, the V gene TRBV9, with D tentatively TRBD1 (6 bases). Trimming shortened V by 0 bases and J by 0 bases, and 10 bases separated the two germline ends. The CDR3 runs to 15 residues. Germline V CDR1 and CDR2: SGDLS, YYNGEE. The CDR3 coding sequence is TGTGCCAGCAGCGTAGGAACAGGGATCTCCTACGAGCAGTACTTC. This encodes CASSVGTGISYEQYF.